One sample yielded the 15 T cell receptor beta chains listed below, sequenced in a study of T cell repertoires in cytomegalovirus infection (dated by TCRdb to the late 2010s). Sequencing instrument: Illumina HiSeq 1500. TCRdb took the public reads, trimmed them with fastp at Q25, ran MiXCR for clone calling and kept in-frame beta chains. Entries are consolidated by CDR3 protein sequence, retaining the most common genes and DNA. Recorded for this sample are 200,000 to 300,000 distinct CDR3 sequences; 12% to 15% of them occurred a single time. Around 9.5% of the sample is taken by the ten largest. Sequenced input: PBMCs. All receptors come from a human donor in good health (CMV status not recorded). Some clones in this sample may be carry-over from other donors' samples.

This clonotype was found a few times. The CDR3 protein is CSAPRAGGEVAKNIQYF. The CDR3, as DNA: TGCAGTGCCCCCAGGGCGGGAGGCGAGGTAGCCAAAAACATTCAGTACTTC. The chain is built from TRBV20-1 and TRBJ2-4; 8 positions agree with TRBD2. Trimming removed 6 bases from V and 0 bases from J; junction bases left unmatched: 13. Germline V gene sequence: CDR1 DFQATT, CDR2 SNEGSKA (reference sequence). The CDR3 is made up of 17 amino acids.

This clonotype was observed at least ten times. The V and J genes are TRBV7-2 and TRBJ2-7; D may correspond to TRBD1 or TRBD2 (5 bases each). The CDR3 contains 16 residues. Trimming took off 0 bases at V and 1 base at J, with 13 bases between the two ends. Germline CDR1 reads SGHTA; CDR2 reads FQGNSA. The CDR3 region has the DNA TGTGCCAGCAGCTTAGCTGGGACCGGGTTATCCTACGAGCAGTACTTC. Amino acids: CASSLAGTGLSYEQYF.

This clonotype was seen more than once but under ten times. V usage is TRBV5-8 and J usage is TRBJ2-3; 11 bases match TRBD2. V lost 1 base and J lost 2; bases outside the gene matches: 18. The germline V gene has CDR1 SGHTS and CDR2 YDEGEE. The length of the CDR3 is 21 residues. This CDR3 reads CASSLLRVWGTSGNYTDTQYF. CDR3 nucleotide sequence: TGTGCCAGCAGCTTGCTTCGAGTGTGGGGGACTAGCGGTAACTACACAGATACGCAGTATTTT.

The chain couples TRBV11-3 to TRBJ2-2, with D unclear. Germline assignment: CDR1 SGHNT and CDR2 YENEEA. The CDR3 spans 13 residues. Trimming took off 5 bases at V and 2 bases at J, with 6 bases between the two ends. The CDR3 DNA sequence: TGTGCCAGCAGCCCCCGAAACACCGGGGAGCTGTTTTTT. Encoded protein: CASSPRNTGELFF.

The sample holds a few counts of this clonotype. The CDR3 protein is CATLTLGTSGNYEQYF. CDR3 in DNA: TGTGCCACCTTGACCCTTGGGACTAGTGGGAACTACGAGCAGTACTTC. The chain combines TRBV19 with TRBJ2-7, with 8 bases that match TRBD2. CDR1 is LNHDA, CDR2 SQIVND, per germline (reference sequence). The CDR3 has 16 amino acids. V was pared by 10 bases and J by 3 bases, with 17 bases of the junction left unmatched.

In this sample, this clonotype turned up many times. Here the CDR3 DNA reads TGTGCCAGCAGCTTAGGGGACAGGTCGTTCTTC. It translates to CASSLGDRSFF. This rearrangement joins TRBV7-8 to TRBJ2-1; TRBD1 aligns across 8 bases. V was clipped by 1 base and J by 15 bases; unmatched bases: 2. The V gene's germline CDR1 is SGHVS and CDR2 FQNEAQ. The CDR3 loop spans 11 amino acids. The full variable domain, its missing parts supplied by reference TRBV7-8 and TRBJ2-1, is GAGVSQSPRYKVAKRGQDVALRCDPISGHVSLFWYQQALGQGPEFLTYFQNEAQLDKSGLPSDRFFAERPEGSVSTLKIQRTQQEDSAVYLCASSLGDRSFFGPGTRLTVL.

The gene calls are TRBV19 and TRBJ2-7; 7 bases map to TRBD1. The junction had 6 bases not matched to a gene; V was cut back by 5 bases and J by 2 bases. In germline, CDR1 is LNHDA, CDR2 SQIVND (reference sequence). This CDR3 is built from 14 residues. CDR3 loop: CASSLQGRTYEQYF. CDR3 DNA sequence: TGTGCCAGTAGTTTACAGGGGAGAACCTACGAGCAGTACTTC.

This clonotype has more than one count but fewer than ten. This chain connects TRBV24-1 to TRBJ2-1; the D is unclear. Trimming removed 4 bases at V and 7 bases at J, with 16 bases between. Germline CDR1 KGHDR, CDR2 SFDVKD. This CDR3 contains 15 residues. The CDR3 reads CATSDPLNGRNEQFF. The CDR3 DNA reads TGTGCCACCAGTGACCCTCTCAACGGTCGGAATGAGCAGTTCTTC.

CDR3 region: CATSTPHLLGQGPIGPITDTQYF. The DNA of the CDR3 is TGTGCCACCAGCACCCCTCACTTGTTGGGTCAGGGGCCCATTGGGCCAATCACAGATACGCAGTATTTT. The J gene is TRBJ2-3, the V gene TRBV15, with TRBD1 as a possible D gene (6 bases). This CDR3 has 23 residues. Germline V gene data show CDR1 as LNHNV and CDR2 as YYDKDF (reference sequence). V gave up 4 bases and J gave up 2 bases, with 37 bases separating them.

Only a few counts were recorded for this clonotype. V gene TRBV18 combines with J gene TRBJ2-5; D gene ambiguous. The CDR3 consists of 15 residues. The germline V and J ends were trimmed by 3 bases and 0 bases, with 11 bases remaining between them. CDR1 and CDR2 (germline): KGHSH, LQKENI. This CDR3 reads CASSPLPSNQETQYF. CDR3 DNA sequence: TGTGCCAGCTCACCCTTACCCAGTAACCAAGAGACCCAGTACTTC.

This clonotype was picked up many times. The chain carries TRBV27 and TRBJ2-1, with D perhaps TRBD1 or TRBD2 (5 bases each). Trimming removed 2 bases from V and 3 bases from J, with 17 bases in between. The CDR3 runs 17 residues. Germline V lookup: CDR1 MNHEY, CDR2 SMNVEV (reference sequence). The CDR3 sequence: CASSLRPSGRRYNEQFF. The CDR3 nucleotides are TGTGCCAGCAGTTTAAGGCCCTCGGGACGGCGCTACAATGAGCAGTTCTTC.

This clonotype was seen a few times. J is TRBJ1-2 and V is TRBV7-2, with TRBD1 matching 7 bases. CDR1 is SGHTA and CDR2 is FQGNSA in the germline V gene. J lost 8 bases, V lost 5 bases, and 11 bases had no gene match. The CDR3 is made up of 14 amino acids. In DNA, the CDR3 is TGTGCCAGCAGCAACCCCGGGACAGCGCGGGGCTACACCTTC. This encodes CASSNPGTARGYTF.

This clonotype has at least ten counts. The chain uses TRBV7-9 and TRBJ2-7; tentatively, D is TRBD2 (6 bases). The CDR3 runs to 15 residues. The V end lost 5 bases, the J end lost 4 bases, and 18 bases lay between the germline ends. In germline, CDR1 is SEHNR, CDR2 FQNEAQ (reference sequence). CDR3: CASSPPLRGNYEQYF. The CDR3, as DNA: TGTGCCAGCAGCCCCCCGTTGCGGGGAAATTACGAGCAGTACTTC.

At least ten counts were recorded for this clonotype. The genes are TRBV7-2 and TRBJ1-2; 7 nucleotides match TRBD1. The CDR3 length is 15 residues. The V segment lost 7 bases and the J segment 6 bases; nucleotides outside the gene matches: 14. Germline values: CDR1 SGHTA, CDR2 FQGNSA. Here the CDR3 DNA reads TGTGCCAGCACGCTGTCGGGCGACAGGGTTGATGGCTACACCTTC. Protein product: CASTLSGDRVDGYTF.

The gene calls are TRBV5-4 and TRBJ1-1; the match to TRBD1 covers 10 bases. There are 14 residues in the CDR3. Germline V CDR1 and CDR2: SGHNT, YYREEE (reference sequence). V lost 5 bases to trimming and J lost 0 bases; unmatched junction nucleotides: 1. The DNA for the CDR3 is TGTGCCAGCAGGGACAGGGGGGTGAACACTGAAGCTTTCTTT. Protein sequence: CASRDRGVNTEAFF.